The T cell receptor beta chain described here comes from a study of T cells expressing NK-cell markers. Study-wide context: Sorted CD3+CD56+NKG2C+, CD3+CD56+NKG2C- and CD3+CD56-NKG2C+ T cells supplied TCR beta repertoires.

Broader study findings: Also leading the CD3+CD56-NKG2C+ fraction in several donors were these clonotypes.

As to this clonotype: What it recognizes is unknown.

In germline, CDR1 is SGHVS, CDR2 FQNEAQ. The CDR3 sequence is 15 residues long. Making the TCR beta cDNA relied on 5'RACE template switching with UMIs. TCRdb reprocessed the 5' RACE reads and reports one entry per CDR3 protein, with no DNA. The table for this sample gives fewer than 550,000 distinct CDR3 sequences. The chain has TRBV7-8 and TRBJ2-5; TCRdb returns TRBD1, unconfirmable since there is no DNA. The clonotype comes from a woman between 50 and 59 years old in good health. Material: blood T cells: a sorted CD56 or NKG2C T cell subset, CD4+ or CD8+ T cells, or bulk PBMC T cells (not recorded which). This CDR3 is CASSKDRGGSETQYF.